This T cell receptor (beta chain) was identified during a study of T-cell memory formation after mild COVID-19. Study overall: Largely, the TCR clusters proved donor specific.

In regard to this clonotype: The antigen is undetermined.

Via MiXCR, TCRdb re-called the 5' RACE reads, giving one row per CDR3 protein. Here the sample spans 180,000 or so distinct CDR3 sequences, approximately 10% being singletons. General study results and limits: The main location of contracting CD4+ clones was CM and EM, and that of contracting CD8+ clones was EMRA.

Material for sequencing was PBMCs or a T cell subset sorted from them (not recorded which). This clonotype was sampled from a man aged 18 to 35 who had mild COVID-19 (a few samples of this study predate the infection). Cell type and time point are not known.

The CDR3 reads CASSRPLAGGLTDTQYF. The CDR3 DNA reads TGTGCCAGCAGCCGACCTCTAGCGGGGGGCCTCACAGATACGCAGTATTTT. The rearrangement joins TRBV11-2 to TRBJ2-3; 11 bases match TRBD2. This CDR3 has 17 residues. V shed 5 bases and J 2 bases; nucleotides not matched to a gene: 9. The germline gives CDR1 SGHAT, CDR2 FQNNGV. The complete variable domain, with remaining parts taken from reference TRBV11-2 and TRBJ2-3, reads EAGVAQSPRYKIIEKRQSVAFWCNPISGHATLYWYQQILGQGPKLLIQFQNNGVVDDSQLPKDRFSAERLKGVDSTLKIQPAKLEDSAVYLCASSRPLAGGLTDTQYFGPGTRLTVL.